A single sample is the source of the 24 T cell receptor beta chains below, sequenced in a study of T cells after yellow fever vaccination. Using its own MiXCR run on the 5' RACE reads, TCRdb lists one record per CDR3 protein. The sample gives some 320,000 distinct CDR3 sequences, about 10% of which show up once; 3% to 3.5% is in the top ten. Material: CD4+ T cells sorted from PBMCs, obtained 45 days after the yellow fever booster vaccination. The receptor set was obtained from a man between 18 and 35 years old who received the YFV17D yellow fever vaccine.

The V and J genes are TRBV5-1 and TRBJ1-4, with a possible D match to TRBD1 (5 bases). Germline values: CDR1 SGHRS, CDR2 YFSETQ. V was cut by 0 bases and J by 5 bases, with 11 bases left in between. This CDR3 comprises 15 residues. CDR3 coding DNA: TGCGCCAGCAGCTTGGTACAGGCCGGGAATGAAAAACTGTTTTTT. This gives the protein CASSLVQAGNEKLFF. The complete variable domain, with remaining parts taken from reference TRBV5-1 and TRBJ1-4, reads KAGVTQTPRYLIKTRGQQVTLSCSPISGHRSVSWYQQTPGQGLQFLFEYFSETQRNKGNFPGRFSGRQFSNSRSEMNVSTLELGDSALYLCASSLVQAGNEKLFFGSGTQLSVL.

This clonotype was seen ten or more times. The rearrangement uses TRBV18 and TRBJ2-5; 11 positions agree with TRBD2. J was trimmed by 4 bases and V by 5 bases; bases with no gene match: 6. Germline-derived CDR1 and CDR2 are KGHSH and LQKENI. This CDR3 is built from 15 residues. The CDR3, as DNA: TGTGCCAGCTCATCCGGGACTAGCGGTCCAGAGACCCAGTACTTC. Translating it yields CASSSGTSGPETQYF.

V usage is TRBV19 and J usage is TRBJ2-4, with D hard to call. V was shortened by 6 bases and J by 0 bases, with 24 bases between the two germline ends. Germline CDR1 LNHDA, CDR2 SQIVND (reference sequence). CDR3 length: 19 amino acids. This chain's CDR3 is CASSIHPYRQERAKNIQYF. The CDR3 region has the DNA TGTGCCAGTAGCATTCACCCCTATCGGCAGGAGAGAGCCAAAAACATTCAGTACTTC.

This clonotype was detected a few times. The gene calls are TRBV12-3 or TRBV12-4 and TRBJ2-2; no clear D. The CDR3 loop spans 11 amino acids. V lost 7 bases to trimming and J lost 6 bases, with 6 bases between them. As DNA, the CDR3 is TGTGCCAGCACCGACCCCGGGGAGCTGTTTTTT. Amino acid sequence: CASTDPGELFF.

This clonotype has at least ten counts. The chain is built from TRBV5-1 and TRBJ1-1; no clear D gene. The germline V and J ends were trimmed by 7 bases and 4 bases, with 11 bases remaining between them. Germline V gene data show CDR1 as SGHRS and CDR2 as YFSETQ. The CDR3 runs to 12 residues. The CDR3 DNA is TGCGCCAGCGCCCGTGAGGGCACTGAAGCTTTCTTT. Translated, it gives CASAREGTEAFF.

The rearrangement links TRBV4-3 to TRBJ1-2, with TRBD1 as a possible D gene (5 bases). The V end lost 0 bases, the J end lost 4 bases, and 24 bases lay between the germline ends. Germline V CDR1 and CDR2: LGHNA, YSLEER. The CDR3 is made up of 19 amino acids. The CDR3 nucleotides read TGCGCCAGCAGCCAAGACACACAGGCCGGGACCCTTCTTGGCTATGGCTACACCTTC. Amino acids: CASSQDTQAGTLLGYGYTF.

This clonotype was found a few times. The chain links TRBV3-1 to TRBJ1-4; D is unresolved. The V end lost 0 bases, the J end lost 8 bases, and 7 bases lay between the germline ends. Germline V gene lookup returns CDR1 LGHDT and CDR2 YNNKEL (reference sequence). The CDR3 runs 13 residues. The CDR3 spells CASSQDTPEKLFF. CDR3 coding DNA: TGTGCCAGCAGCCAAGATACGCCCGAAAAACTGTTTTTT.

In this sample, this clonotype turned up many times. This chain connects TRBV7-6 to TRBJ2-7; D is uncertain. The length of the CDR3 is 13 residues. CDR1 and CDR2 (germline): SGHVS, FNYEAQ. Trimming cost V 5 bases and J 5 bases, with 13 bases left between them. The CDR3 spells CASSRPGLDEQYF. CDR3 nucleotide sequence: TGTGCCAGCAGCCGACCGGGTCTCGACGAGCAGTACTTC. Based on the CDR3 plus reference TRBV7-6 and TRBJ2-7, the full variable domain is GAGVSQSPRYKVTKRGQDVALRCDPISGHVSLYWYRQALGQGPEFLTYFNYEAQQDKSGLPNDRFSAERPEGSISTLTIQRTEQRDSAMYRCASSRPGLDEQYFGPGTRLTVT.

This clonotype was recorded a few times. The chain couples TRBV28 to TRBJ1-5; D gene uncertain. Looked up from germline, CDR1 is MDHEN and CDR2 is SYDVKM. This CDR3 is built from 13 residues. V lost 3 bases and J lost 5, with 8 bases in between. The CDR3 region is CASSFPGDQPQHF. DNA for the CDR3: TGTGCCAGCAGTTTCCCCGGTGATCAGCCCCAGCATTTT. Combining the CDR3 with reference TRBV28 and TRBJ1-5 gives the whole variable domain DVKVTQSSRYLVKRTGEKVFLECVQDMDHENMFWYRQDPGLGLRLIYFSYDVKMKEKGDIPEGYSVSREKKERFSLILESASTNQTSMYLCASSFPGDQPQHFGDGTRLSIL.

This clonotype was counted between two and nine times. The chain is built from TRBV20-1 and TRBJ1-1; weak D call: TRBD1 (6 bases). Looked up from germline, CDR1 is DFQATT and CDR2 is SNEGSKA (reference sequence). The CDR3 runs 15 residues. Between the trimmed V and J ends, which lost 6 bases and 2 bases, there was a span of 19 bases. The CDR3 spells CSARIGQTVNTEAFF. The CDR3, as DNA: TGCAGTGCGAGAATTGGACAGACGGTCAACACTGAAGCTTTCTTT.

In this sample, this clonotype turned up many times. The CDR3 loop reads CASSQLEADTQYF. CDR3 bases: TGTGCCAGCAGCCAATTGGAAGCAGATACGCAGTATTTT. The chain employs TRBV3-1 and TRBJ2-3; no firm D call. The CDR3 is made up of 13 amino acids. Between the trimmed V and J ends, which lost 2 bases and 4 bases, there was a span of 7 bases. Per germline, CDR1 LGHDT and CDR2 YNNKEL (reference sequence).

This clonotype was seen a handful of times. The V call is TRBV5-1, the J call TRBJ2-3; 8 bases are shared with TRBD1. CDR3 size: 17 residues. CDR1 is SGHRS, CDR2 YFSETQ, per germline. Trimming took 4 bases from V and 1 from J; bases not matched to a gene: 11. The CDR3 sequence: CASSIRQGRTGTDTQYF. The CDR3 nucleotides read TGCGCCAGCAGCATAAGACAGGGGAGGACGGGCACAGATACGCAGTATTTT.

This clonotype was detected a few times. The chain is built from TRBV11-1 and TRBJ2-3, with TRBD2 matching 10 bases. V gave up 5 bases and J gave up 7 bases; unmatched junction bases: 12. The CDR3 totals 16 residues. CDR1 is SGHAT, CDR2 FQDESV, per germline (reference sequence). CDR3 nucleotide sequence: TGTGCCAGCAGCCAAGGGCCAGCGGGGGGGCCGCATACGCAGTATTTT. Protein product: CASSQGPAGGPHTQYF.

This clonotype was seen repeatedly, ten times or more. The chain uses TRBV12-3 or TRBV12-4 and TRBJ1-6; D is uncertain. The CDR3 spans 16 residues. V was trimmed by 6 bases and J by 5 bases, leaving 17 bases between them. CDR3 sequence (DNA): TGTGCCAGCAGCCCTTCTGGACGTACCAATAATTCACCCCTCCACTTT. Protein: CASSPSGRTNNSPLHF.

This clonotype turned up a few times. The V call is TRBV12-3 or TRBV12-4, the J call TRBJ2-7; the D gene is possibly TRBD1 (6 bases). Trimming removed 5 bases from V and 9 bases from J, with 20 bases in between. The CDR3 runs to 14 residues. The CDR3 nucleotides read TGTGCCAGCAGTCCCACAGGGAAGATTCGGCGGCAGTACTTC. It encodes CASSPTGKIRRQYF.

This clonotype occurred a few times. The chain employs TRBV20-1 and TRBJ1-5; the D gene is possibly TRBD1 (5 bases). Trimming pared 2 bases from V and 6 bases from J, leaving 11 bases between. Germline CDR1 reads DFQATT; CDR2 reads SNEGSKA (reference sequence). The CDR3 contains 13 residues. The CDR3, as DNA: TGCAGTGCTAGACCCGACAGCCGTCAGCCCCAGCATTTT. Translated: CSARPDSRQPQHF.

Only a few counts were recorded for this clonotype. The chain uses TRBV7-2 and TRBJ2-1, with 9 bases aligning to TRBD1. Germline lookup yields CDR1 SGHTA and CDR2 FQGNSA. The CDR3 runs to 15 residues. J gave up 0 bases and V 9 bases, and 6 bases lay outside the gene matches. Here the CDR3 reads CASRRDRASYNEQFF. CDR3 in DNA: TGTGCCAGTCGGAGGGACAGGGCCTCCTACAATGAGCAGTTCTTC.

The chain carries TRBV28 and TRBJ2-3, with 8 nucleotides matching TRBD2. The germline gives CDR1 MDHEN, CDR2 SYDVKM. The ends lost 5 bases at V and 5 bases at J; junction bases unmatched: 9. The CDR3 totals 15 residues. The CDR3: CASSPSGGPGDTQYF. CDR3 nucleotides: TGTGCCAGCAGTCCATCGGGGGGGCCGGGAGATACGCAGTATTTT.

The chain joins TRBV18 to TRBJ1-3; D unclear. CDR1 is KGHSH, CDR2 LQKENI, per germline. This CDR3 spans 16 amino acids. Trimming shortened V by 0 bases and J by 8 bases, and 17 bases separated the two germline ends. The CDR3 reads CASSPPSMLVADTIYF. The DNA for the CDR3 is TGTGCCAGCTCACCACCTTCTATGCTTGTAGCGGACACCATATATTTT.

The chain combines TRBV10-3 with TRBJ1-6; the D gene is possibly TRBD1 (5 bases). The V end lost 6 bases, the J end lost 8 bases, and 11 bases lay between the germline ends. This CDR3 has 13 residues. CDR1 is ENHRY and CDR2 is SYGVKD in the germline V gene. CDR3 region: CAIRGTGDSPLHF. Written as DNA, the CDR3 is TGTGCCATCAGGGGGACGGGAGATTCACCCCTCCACTTT.

This clonotype was counted a few times. The chain links TRBV12-3 or TRBV12-4 to TRBJ1-1, with D possibly being TRBD1 (6 bases). The CDR3 is 15 residues long. Trimming cost V 3 bases and J 0 bases, with 11 bases left between them. The CDR3 sequence is CASSFGGTMNTEAFF. For the CDR3, the DNA is TGTGCCAGCAGTTTTGGGGGGACAATGAACACTGAAGCTTTCTTT.

The gene calls are TRBV6-2 or TRBV6-3 and TRBJ1-1; the match to TRBD1 covers 9 bases. CDR1 is MNHEY, CDR2 SVGEGT, per germline. The V gene end was trimmed by 4 bases and the J gene end by 5 bases; junction bases not matched to a gene: 11. This CDR3 spans 16 amino acids. CDR3 nucleotides: TGTGCCAGCAGTTTGGGAACAGGGGGCGCAGGTACTGAAGCTTTCTTT. Protein sequence: CASSLGTGGAGTEAFF.

This clonotype was detected a few times. The chain recombines TRBV7-6 with TRBJ1-1; no firm D call. The V end lost 2 bases, the J end lost 0 bases, and 13 bases lay between the germline ends. The CDR3 covers 16 residues. CDR1 SGHVS and CDR2 FNYEAQ come from the germline V gene. DNA for the CDR3: TGTGCCAGCAGCTTATGGTTAGGAGATATGAACACTGAAGCTTTCTTT. This encodes CASSLWLGDMNTEAFF.

Only a few counts were recorded for this clonotype. The chain is built from TRBV29-1 and TRBJ1-2; D perhaps matches TRBD1 (5 bases). V lost 3 bases to trimming and J lost 3 bases, with 17 bases between them. From germline, CDR1 is SQVTM and CDR2 ANQGSEA. The CDR3 is 15 residues long. The CDR3 DNA follows: TGCAGCGTTGATGCGCGGGGCATGGGGGACTATGGCTACACCTTC. This gives the protein CSVDARGMGDYGYTF.